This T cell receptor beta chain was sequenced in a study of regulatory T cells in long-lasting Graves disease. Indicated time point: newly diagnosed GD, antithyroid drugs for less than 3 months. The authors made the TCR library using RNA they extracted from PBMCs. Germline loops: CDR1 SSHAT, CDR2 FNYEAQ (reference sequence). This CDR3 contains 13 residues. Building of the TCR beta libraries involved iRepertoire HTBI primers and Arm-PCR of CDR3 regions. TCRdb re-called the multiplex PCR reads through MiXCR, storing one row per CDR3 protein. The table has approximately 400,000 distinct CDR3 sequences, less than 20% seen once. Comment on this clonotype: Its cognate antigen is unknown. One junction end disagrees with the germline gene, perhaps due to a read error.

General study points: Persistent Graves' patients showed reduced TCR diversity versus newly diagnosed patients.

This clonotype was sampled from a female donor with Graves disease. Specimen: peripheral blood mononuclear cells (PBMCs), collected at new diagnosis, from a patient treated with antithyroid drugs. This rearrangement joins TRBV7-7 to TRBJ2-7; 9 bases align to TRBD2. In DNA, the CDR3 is TGTGCTAGCAGCCCCCTAGCGGGAACCGAGCAGTACTTC. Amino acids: CASSPLAGTEQYF.